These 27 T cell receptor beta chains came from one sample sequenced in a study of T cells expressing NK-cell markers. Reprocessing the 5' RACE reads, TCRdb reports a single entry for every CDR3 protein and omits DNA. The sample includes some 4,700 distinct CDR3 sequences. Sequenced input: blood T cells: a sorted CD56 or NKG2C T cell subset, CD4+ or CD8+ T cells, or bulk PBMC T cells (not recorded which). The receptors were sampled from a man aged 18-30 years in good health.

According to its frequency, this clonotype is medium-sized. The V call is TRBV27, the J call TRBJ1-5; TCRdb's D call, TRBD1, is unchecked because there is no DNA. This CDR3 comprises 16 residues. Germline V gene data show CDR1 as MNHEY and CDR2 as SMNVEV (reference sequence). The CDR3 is CASSLYFRASNQPQHF.

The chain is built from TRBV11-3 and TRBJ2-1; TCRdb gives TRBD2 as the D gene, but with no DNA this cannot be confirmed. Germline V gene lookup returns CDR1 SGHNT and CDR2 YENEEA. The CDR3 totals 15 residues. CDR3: CASSLDPGGGNEQFF.

This chain's CDR3 is CASSLVGRAPTIYEQYF. J is TRBJ2-7 and V is TRBV11-2; TCRdb's D call, TRBD1, is unchecked because there is no DNA. CDR1 and CDR2 (germline): SGHAT, FQNNGV. The CDR3 contains 17 residues.

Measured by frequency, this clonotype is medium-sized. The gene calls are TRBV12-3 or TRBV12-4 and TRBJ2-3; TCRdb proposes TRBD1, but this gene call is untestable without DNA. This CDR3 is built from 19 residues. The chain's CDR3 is CASSPSRSSGTGLMDTQYF.

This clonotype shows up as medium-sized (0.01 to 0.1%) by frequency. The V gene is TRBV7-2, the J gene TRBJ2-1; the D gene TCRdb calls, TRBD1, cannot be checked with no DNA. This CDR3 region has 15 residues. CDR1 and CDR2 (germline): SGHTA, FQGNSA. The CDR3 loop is CASSLEGDRYNEQFF.

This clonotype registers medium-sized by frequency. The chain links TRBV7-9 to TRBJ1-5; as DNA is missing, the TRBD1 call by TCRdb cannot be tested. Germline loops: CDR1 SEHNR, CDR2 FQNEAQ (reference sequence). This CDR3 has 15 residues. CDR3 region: CASSLRGDSNQPQHF. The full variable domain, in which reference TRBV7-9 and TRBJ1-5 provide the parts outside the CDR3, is DTGVSQNPRHKITKRGQNVTFRCDPISEHNRLYWYRQTLGQGPEFLTYFQNEAQLEKSRLLSDRFSAERPKGSFSTLEIQRTEQGDSAMYLCASSLRGDSNQPQHFGDGTRLSIL.

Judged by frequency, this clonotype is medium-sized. This CDR3 is CSATLGLFKMTQYF. The rearrangement links TRBV20-1 to TRBJ2-5; with no DNA, the TCRdb D assignment of TRBD2 cannot be verified. Per germline, CDR1 DFQATT and CDR2 SNEGSKA (reference sequence). The CDR3 is made up of 14 amino acids.

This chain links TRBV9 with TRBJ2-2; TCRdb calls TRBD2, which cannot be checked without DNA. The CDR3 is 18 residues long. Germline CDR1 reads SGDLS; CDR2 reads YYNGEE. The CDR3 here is CASSSRITTSEFTGELFF.

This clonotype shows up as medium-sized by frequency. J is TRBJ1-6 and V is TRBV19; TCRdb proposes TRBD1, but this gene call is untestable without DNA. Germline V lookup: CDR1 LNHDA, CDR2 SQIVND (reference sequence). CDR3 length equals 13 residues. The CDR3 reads CASNLQGDSPLHF.

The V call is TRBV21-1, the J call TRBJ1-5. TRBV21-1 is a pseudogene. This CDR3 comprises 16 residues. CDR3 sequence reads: CASSKLLQNSNQPQHF.

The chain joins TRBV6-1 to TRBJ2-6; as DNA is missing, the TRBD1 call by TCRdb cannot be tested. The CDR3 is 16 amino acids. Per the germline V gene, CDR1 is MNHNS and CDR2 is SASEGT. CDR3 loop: CASSTQGNSGANVLTF.

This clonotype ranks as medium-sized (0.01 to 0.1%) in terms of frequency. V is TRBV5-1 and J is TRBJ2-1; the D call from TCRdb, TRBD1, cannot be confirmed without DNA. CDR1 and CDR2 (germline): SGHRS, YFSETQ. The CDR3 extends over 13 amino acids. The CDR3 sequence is CASSPGQAGEQFF.

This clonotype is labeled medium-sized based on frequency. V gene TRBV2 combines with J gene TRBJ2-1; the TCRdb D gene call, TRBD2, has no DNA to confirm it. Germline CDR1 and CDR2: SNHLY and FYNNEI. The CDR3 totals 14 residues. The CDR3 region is CASRLAGANNEQFF.

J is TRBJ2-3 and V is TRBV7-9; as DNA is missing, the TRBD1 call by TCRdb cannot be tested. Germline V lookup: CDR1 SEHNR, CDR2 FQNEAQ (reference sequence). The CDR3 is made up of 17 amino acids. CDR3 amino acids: CASSLRGQGSVSDTQYF. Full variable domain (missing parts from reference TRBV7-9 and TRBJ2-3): DTGVSQNPRHKITKRGQNVTFRCDPISEHNRLYWYRQTLGQGPEFLTYFQNEAQLEKSRLLSDRFSAERPKGSFSTLEIQRTEQGDSAMYLCASSLRGQGSVSDTQYFGPGTRLTVL.

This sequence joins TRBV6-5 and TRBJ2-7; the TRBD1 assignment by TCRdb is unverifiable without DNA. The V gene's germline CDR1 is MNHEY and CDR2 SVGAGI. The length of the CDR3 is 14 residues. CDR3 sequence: CASSYSRGTYEQYF.

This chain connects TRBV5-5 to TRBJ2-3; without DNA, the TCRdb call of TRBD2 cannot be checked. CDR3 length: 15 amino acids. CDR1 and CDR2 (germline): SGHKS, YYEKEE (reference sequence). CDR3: CASRRAGSLTDTQYF. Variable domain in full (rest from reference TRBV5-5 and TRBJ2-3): DAGVTQSPTHLIKTRGQQVTLRCSPISGHKSVSWYQQVLGQGPQFIFQYYEKEERGRGNFPDRFSARQFPNYSSELNVNALLLGDSALYLCASRRAGSLTDTQYFGPGTRLTVL.

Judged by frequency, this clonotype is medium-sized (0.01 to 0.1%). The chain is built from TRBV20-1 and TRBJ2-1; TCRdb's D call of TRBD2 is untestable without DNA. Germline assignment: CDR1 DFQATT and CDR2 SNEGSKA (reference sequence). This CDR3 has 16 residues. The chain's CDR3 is CSARRVSGGRANEQFF.

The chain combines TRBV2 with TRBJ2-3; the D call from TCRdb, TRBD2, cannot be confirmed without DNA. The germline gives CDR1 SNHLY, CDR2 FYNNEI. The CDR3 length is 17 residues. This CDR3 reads CASSQTGTSSLSDTQYF.

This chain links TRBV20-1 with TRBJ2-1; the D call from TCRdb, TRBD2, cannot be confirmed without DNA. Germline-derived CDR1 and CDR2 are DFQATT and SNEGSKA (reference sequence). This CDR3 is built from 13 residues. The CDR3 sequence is CGSAGVLKNEQFF.

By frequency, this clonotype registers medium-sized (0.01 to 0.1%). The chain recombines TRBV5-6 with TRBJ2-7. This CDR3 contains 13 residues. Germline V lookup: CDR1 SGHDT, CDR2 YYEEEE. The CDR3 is CASRRVGSYEQYF.

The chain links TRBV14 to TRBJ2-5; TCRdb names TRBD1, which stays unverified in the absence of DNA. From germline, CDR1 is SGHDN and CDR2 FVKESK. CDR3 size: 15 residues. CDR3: CASSPTGGPGETQYF.

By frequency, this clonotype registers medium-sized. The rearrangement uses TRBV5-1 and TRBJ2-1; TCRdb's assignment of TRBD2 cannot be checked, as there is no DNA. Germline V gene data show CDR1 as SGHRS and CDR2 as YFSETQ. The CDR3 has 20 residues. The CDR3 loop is CASSFPYDALAGPFSNEQFF.

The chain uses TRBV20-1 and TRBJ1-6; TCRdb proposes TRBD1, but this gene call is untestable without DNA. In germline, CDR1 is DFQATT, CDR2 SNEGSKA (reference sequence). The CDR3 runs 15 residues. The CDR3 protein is CSARPGTGKNSPLHF.

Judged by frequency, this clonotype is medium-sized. CDR3 region: CASSSHRGLETQYF. V and J are TRBV5-1 and TRBJ2-5; TCRdb reports TRBD1, a call that lacks DNA to check it against. The CDR3 has 14 amino acids. Germline CDR1 is SGHRS and CDR2 is YFSETQ.

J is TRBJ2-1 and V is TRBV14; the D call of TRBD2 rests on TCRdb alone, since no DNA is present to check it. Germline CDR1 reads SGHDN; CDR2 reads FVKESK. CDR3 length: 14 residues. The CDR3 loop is CASSQLGLAGGEFF.

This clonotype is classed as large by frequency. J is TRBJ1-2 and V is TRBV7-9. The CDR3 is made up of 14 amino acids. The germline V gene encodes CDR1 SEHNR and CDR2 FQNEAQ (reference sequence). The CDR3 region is CASSLLEAGYGYTF.

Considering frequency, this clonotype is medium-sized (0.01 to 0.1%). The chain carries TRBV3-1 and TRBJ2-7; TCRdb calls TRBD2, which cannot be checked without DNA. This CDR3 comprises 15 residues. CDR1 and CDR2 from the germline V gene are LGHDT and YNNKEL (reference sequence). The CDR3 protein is CASSQVVSGTYEQYF.